One and the same sample provided the 27 T cell receptor beta chains below, sequenced in a study of T cells and Merkel cell carcinoma outcomes. Sequencing was performed with immunoSEQ multiplex PCR; in TCRdb, only in-frame clones are kept and a portion is missing. The repertoire holds about 19,000 clones, approximately 80% seen once, with 2.5% to 3.5% in the top ten. Sequencing input: tumor tissue from Merkel cell carcinoma. These receptors originate from a human donor with Merkel cell carcinoma.

This chain uses TRBV1 with TRBJ2-1; the table's D call TRBD2 went unverified against the DNA. TRBV1 is designated a pseudogene. CDR3 length equals 14 residues. CDR3 sequence (DNA): TGCACCAGCAGAGCAGCGGGAGTGTCTGGTGAGCAGTTCTTC. Translation: CTSRAAGVSGEQFF.

The chain is built from TRBV2 and TRBJ1-4; possibly TRBD1 for D (6 bases). The CDR3 length is 15 residues. The V end was cut by 6 bases, the J end by 0 bases, with 11 bases between. Per the germline V gene, CDR1 is SNHLY and CDR2 is FYNNEI. The CDR3 reads CASSADRATNEKLFF. For the CDR3, the DNA is TGTGCCAGCAGCGCGGACAGAGCAACTAATGAAAAACTGTTTTTT. Supplemented by reference TRBV2 and TRBJ1-4, the full variable domain reads EPEVTQTPSHQVTQMGQEVILRCVPISNHLYFYWYRQILGQKVEFLVSFYNNEISEKSEIFDDQFSVERPDGSNFTLKIRSTKLEDSAMYFCASSADRATNEKLFFGSGTQLSVL.

The chain has TRBV5-5 and TRBJ2-7; weak D call: TRBD2 (6 bases). From germline, CDR1 is SGHKS and CDR2 YYEKEE (reference sequence). Trimming pared 0 bases from V and 6 bases from J, leaving 13 bases between. CDR3 length equals 14 residues. CDR3 in amino acids: CASSLEGLLFEQYF. For the CDR3, the DNA is TGTGCCAGCAGCTTGGAGGGACTCCTATTCGAGCAGTACTTC.

This chain joins TRBV13 and TRBJ2-1, with 10 bases fitting TRBD1. Per the germline V gene, CDR1 is PRHDT and CDR2 is FYEKMQ (reference sequence). J gave up 8 bases and V 5 bases, and 6 bases lay outside the gene matches. CDR3 length equals 14 residues. This CDR3 is CASSLGQGIHEQFF. In nucleotides, the CDR3 is TGTGCCAGCAGCCTGGGACAGGGGATACATGAGCAGTTCTTC.

J is TRBJ2-7 and V is TRBV5-1; D is possibly TRBD2 (6 bases). Trimming removed 3 bases from V and 6 bases from J, with 13 bases in between. Germline CDR1 is SGHRS and CDR2 is YFSETQ. The CDR3 runs 13 residues. CDR3 nucleotide sequence: TGCGCCAGCAGCTCGGGGGAAGGCCGCGAGCAGTACTTC. Protein: CASSSGEGREQYF.

The J gene is TRBJ1-4, the V gene TRBV19; D call uncertain. Germline V lookup: CDR1 LNHDA, CDR2 SQIVND (reference sequence). CDR3 length equals 11 residues. The germline V and J ends were trimmed by 2 bases and 14 bases, with 9 bases remaining between them. This chain's CDR3 is CASSISSQLFF. CDR3 sequence (DNA): TGTGCCAGTAGTATATCCAGTCAGCTGTTTTTT.

This chain connects TRBV27 to TRBJ2-7, with D possibly being TRBD1 or TRBD2 (7 bases each). V dropped 2 bases and J dropped 0 bases, with 17 bases sitting between them. Per germline, CDR1 MNHEY and CDR2 SMNVEV (reference sequence). The CDR3 runs 17 residues. The CDR3 reads CASSLRGGQRRSYEQYF. The DNA for the CDR3 is TGTGCCAGCAGTTTAAGGGGGGGACAGCGACGCTCCTACGAGCAGTACTTC.

This chain links TRBV6-5 with TRBJ1-5; possibly TRBD1 for D (5 bases). From germline, CDR1 is MNHEY and CDR2 SVGAGI. V was clipped by 9 bases and J by 9 bases, with 18 bases between them. The CDR3 totals 13 residues. The CDR3 DNA reads TGTGCCAGTTATCCCACCCGCGGGGGGCCCCAGCATTTT. Amino acid sequence: CASYPTRGGPQHF.

CDR3 nucleotide sequence: TGCAGCGTTGAAAATTACGGGAGGGGAGAGACCCAGTACTTC. Amino acid sequence: CSVENYGRGETQYF. The J gene is TRBJ2-5, the V gene TRBV29-1; TRBD2 agrees at 8 bases. This CDR3 spans 14 amino acids. Germline CDR1 is SQVTM and CDR2 is ANQGSEA. With 2 bases clipped from V and 4 bases from J, the junction kept 6 bases outside the gene matches.

The rearrangement joins TRBV7-9 to TRBJ1-1; 7 bases align to TRBD1. The CDR3 covers 12 residues. V shed 6 bases, J shed 5 bases, and the junction held 3 bases outside the gene matches. The germline CDR1 and CDR2 sequences are SEHNR and FQNEAQ (reference sequence). DNA for the CDR3: TGTGCCAGCAGGAGGGGGCGTACTGAAGCTTTCTTT. It yields the protein CASRRGRTEAFF.

V gene TRBV18 combines with J gene TRBJ1-1; possible D gene TRBD1, 6 bases. With 6 bases removed from V and 1 base from J, the gap between germline ends came to 15 bases. The CDR3 consists of 15 residues. In germline, CDR1 is KGHSH, CDR2 LQKENI. CDR3 amino acids: CASSREGTTNTEAFF. The CDR3 DNA reads TGTGCCAGCTCCCGAGAGGGGACAACGAACACTGAAGCTTTCTTT.

V usage is TRBV13 and J usage is TRBJ2-6; 8 bases line up with TRBD1. Losses at the gene ends were 5 bases for V and 3 bases for J; bases not matched to a gene: 6. Germline CDR1 reads PRHDT; CDR2 reads FYEKMQ (reference sequence). This CDR3 has 16 amino acids. CDR3 protein: CASSRRQGSGANVLTF. The CDR3 DNA sequence: TGTGCCAGCAGCCGCAGACAGGGGAGTGGGGCCAACGTCCTGACTTTC.

This chain joins TRBV27 and TRBJ2-3, with 9 bases aligning to TRBD1. V shed 5 bases, J shed 4 bases, and the junction held 10 bases outside the gene matches. This CDR3 spans 16 amino acids. Germline V lookup: CDR1 MNHEY, CDR2 SMNVEV (reference sequence). CDR3 protein: CASSTIWDREADTQYF. CDR3 in DNA: TGTGCCAGCAGTACGATTTGGGACAGGGAAGCAGATACGCAGTATTTT.

J is TRBJ1-2 and V is TRBV6-6, with 7 bases identical to TRBD1. The CDR3 consists of 15 residues. Germline CDR1 and CDR2: MNHNY and SVGAGI (reference sequence). V was pared by 5 bases and J by 0 bases, with 6 bases of the junction left unmatched. The CDR3 DNA follows: TGTGCCAGCAGTACCACAGGGGACGCTAACTATGGCTACACCTTC. Its protein is CASSTTGDANYGYTF.

The CDR3 protein is CASSPRTPGGNTIYF. The CDR3 region has the DNA TGTGCCAGCTCACCAAGGACGCCGGGGGGAAACACCATATATTTT. V and J are TRBV18 and TRBJ1-3, with D uncertain. The germline V and J ends were trimmed by 2 bases and 4 bases, with 12 bases remaining between them. The length of the CDR3 is 15 residues. The germline gives CDR1 KGHSH, CDR2 LQKENI. The entire variable domain, with the rest obtained from reference TRBV18 and TRBJ1-3, is as follows: NAGVMQNPRHLVRRRGQEARLRCSPMKGHSHVYWYRQLPEEGLKFMVYLQKENIIDESGMPKERFSAEFPKEGPSILRIQQVVRGDSAAYFCASSPRTPGGNTIYFGEGSWLTVV.

This chain uses TRBV30 with TRBJ1-1, with D perhaps matching TRBD1 (5 bases). CDR1 GTSNPN and CDR2 SVGIG come from the germline V gene (reference sequence). The CDR3 runs 13 residues. The ends were cut back, 5 bases at V and 8 bases at J, with 18 bases in the middle. The CDR3 loop is CAWLPVQAYEAFF. DNA for the CDR3: TGTGCCTGGCTCCCTGTACAGGCCTACGAAGCTTTCTTT.

A single count supports this clone. The V call is TRBV18, the J call TRBJ1-1, with 9 bases lining up with TRBD1. Germline CDR1 KGHSH, CDR2 LQKENI. V lost 7 bases to trimming and J lost 0 bases; unmatched junction nucleotides: 6. CDR3 length: 15 residues. CDR3 loop: CASFGTGRMNTEAFF. The CDR3 DNA is TGTGCCAGCTTCGGGACAGGGAGAATGAACACTGAAGCTTTCTTT.

CDR3 in DNA: TGTGCCATCAGTGAGCTAGTTACGGCGGGAGCCGCCGGGGAGCTGTTTTTT. This gives the protein CAISELVTAGAAGELFF. The rearrangement joins TRBV10-3 to TRBJ2-2, with 7 positions matching TRBD2. V dropped 2 bases and J dropped 6; count of bases not matched to a gene: 12. This CDR3 contains 17 residues. Germline lookup yields CDR1 ENHRY and CDR2 SYGVKD.

This chain links TRBV4-1 with TRBJ2-7; 9 bases agree with TRBD1. The CDR3 sequence is 15 residues long. Germline trimming cut 2 bases from V and 7 bases from J; bases unmatched to any gene: 9. Germline CDR1 reads MGHRA; CDR2 reads YSYEKL. The CDR3 reads CASSQSPGQGWEQYF. Written as DNA, the CDR3 is TGCGCCAGCAGCCAATCCCCGGGACAGGGTTGGGAGCAGTACTTC.

The CDR3 nucleotides read TGTGCCAGCAGCCCACGACCTCATCGATCTGGAAACACCATATATTTT. Its translation is CASSPRPHRSGNTIYF. The rearrangement joins TRBV7-9 to TRBJ1-3; no clear D gene. The CDR3 covers 16 residues. Trimming shortened V by 5 bases and J by 1 base, and 15 bases separated the two germline ends. Germline V gene data show CDR1 as SEHNR and CDR2 as FQNEAQ (reference sequence). The variable domain in full, completed from reference TRBV7-9 and TRBJ1-3, reads DTGVSQNPRHKITKRGQNVTFRCDPISEHNRLYWYRQTLGQGPEFLTYFQNEAQLEKSRLLSDRFSAERPKGSFSTLEIQRTEQGDSAMYLCASSPRPHRSGNTIYFGEGSWLTVV.

The CDR3 loop reads CASSLGDWSSGANVLTF. The CDR3 DNA sequence: TGCGCCAGCAGCTTGGGCGACTGGAGCTCTGGGGCCAACGTCCTGACTTTC. The J gene is TRBJ2-6, the V gene TRBV5-1; no definite D call. This CDR3 is 17 amino acids long. Germline V gives CDR1 SGHRS, CDR2 YFSETQ. Trimming stripped 0 bases from V and 0 bases from J, with 10 bases between.

This clone was seen a single time. Germline and junction disagree at one end, which may indicate a read error. The rearrangement uses TRBV18 and TRBJ1-1; tentative D call: TRBD1 (6 bases). From germline, CDR1 is KGHSH and CDR2 LQKENI. The CDR3 runs to 12 residues. CDR3 region: CTSSPNRVEAFF. CDR3 in DNA: TGTACCAGCTCACCCAACAGGGTTGAAGCTTTCTTT.

The chain recombines TRBV25-1 with TRBJ1-2; 8 positions match TRBD1. Germline V gene lookup returns CDR1 MGHDK and CDR2 SYGVNS. The trim removed 7 bases at V and 8 bases at J, leaving 15 bases unmatched. The CDR3 is made up of 15 amino acids. CDR3 in DNA: TGTGCCAGCATCCGGGACAGGTGCTGTTTCTGGGGCTACACCTTC. It specifies CASIRDRCCFWGYTF.

The rearrangement links TRBV19 to TRBJ2-3; D tentatively reads TRBD1 or TRBD2 (5 bases each). This CDR3 spans 14 amino acids. CDR1 LNHDA and CDR2 SQIVND come from the germline V gene (reference sequence). With 1 base removed from V and 4 bases from J, the gap between germline ends came to 9 bases. In DNA form, the CDR3 reads TGTGCCAGTAGTATAGCGGGACGGCCAGATACGCAGTATTTT. Translating it yields CASSIAGRPDTQYF. Full variable domain (rest looked up from reference TRBV19 and TRBJ2-3): DGGITQSPKYLFRKEGQNVTLSCEQNLNHDAMYWYRQDPGQGLRLIYYSQIVNDFQKGDIAEGYSVSREKKESFPLTVTSAQKNPTAFYLCASSIAGRPDTQYFGPGTRLTVL.

The rearrangement uses TRBV19 and TRBJ2-3; TRBD2 aligns across 7 bases. The germline gives CDR1 LNHDA, CDR2 SQIVND (reference sequence). The CDR3 has 14 residues. The CDR3 loop is CGSGAGDAGDTQYF. As DNA, the CDR3 is TGTGGCTCCGGGGCGGGAGATGCCGGAGATACGCAGTATTTT.

In nucleotides, the CDR3 is TGTGCCAGCAGCGCCGTCCTCCGGGAGAATGCTGCTGAAGCTTTCTTT. Protein product: CASSAVLRENAAEAFF. The chain links TRBV7-9 to TRBJ1-1; D is uncertain. V lost 5 bases to trimming and J lost 6 bases, with 22 bases between them. The germline CDR1 and CDR2 sequences are SEHNR and FQNEAQ (reference sequence). The CDR3 contains 16 residues.

The V call is TRBV19, the J call TRBJ1-1, with D hard to call. Trimming stripped 4 bases from V and 8 bases from J, with 14 bases between. The CDR3 length is 13 residues. Germline CDR1 reads LNHDA; CDR2 reads SQIVND (reference sequence). The CDR3 DNA is TGTGCCAGTAGTACTGGGGTTCAAGGGGAAGCTTTCTTT. It yields the protein CASSTGVQGEAFF. The full variable domain, with the rest looked up from reference TRBV19 and TRBJ1-1, is DGGITQSPKYLFRKEGQNVTLSCEQNLNHDAMYWYRQDPGQGLRLIYYSQIVNDFQKGDIAEGYSVSREKKESFPLTVTSAQKNPTAFYLCASSTGVQGEAFFGQGTRLTVV.